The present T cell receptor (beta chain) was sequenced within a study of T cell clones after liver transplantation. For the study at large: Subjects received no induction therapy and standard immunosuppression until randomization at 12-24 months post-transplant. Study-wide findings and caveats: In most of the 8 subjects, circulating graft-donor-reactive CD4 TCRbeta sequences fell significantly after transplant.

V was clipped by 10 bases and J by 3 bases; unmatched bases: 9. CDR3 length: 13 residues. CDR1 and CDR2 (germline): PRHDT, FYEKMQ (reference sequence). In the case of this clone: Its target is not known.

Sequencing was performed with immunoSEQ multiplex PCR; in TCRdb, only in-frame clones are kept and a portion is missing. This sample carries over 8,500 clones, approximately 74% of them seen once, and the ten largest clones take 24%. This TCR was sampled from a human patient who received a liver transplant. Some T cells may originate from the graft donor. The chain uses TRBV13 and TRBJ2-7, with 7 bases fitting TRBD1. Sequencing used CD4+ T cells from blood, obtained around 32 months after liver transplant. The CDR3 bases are TGTGCCACCGCGGACAGGAGAAACTACGAGCAGTACTTC. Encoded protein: CATADRRNYEQYF.